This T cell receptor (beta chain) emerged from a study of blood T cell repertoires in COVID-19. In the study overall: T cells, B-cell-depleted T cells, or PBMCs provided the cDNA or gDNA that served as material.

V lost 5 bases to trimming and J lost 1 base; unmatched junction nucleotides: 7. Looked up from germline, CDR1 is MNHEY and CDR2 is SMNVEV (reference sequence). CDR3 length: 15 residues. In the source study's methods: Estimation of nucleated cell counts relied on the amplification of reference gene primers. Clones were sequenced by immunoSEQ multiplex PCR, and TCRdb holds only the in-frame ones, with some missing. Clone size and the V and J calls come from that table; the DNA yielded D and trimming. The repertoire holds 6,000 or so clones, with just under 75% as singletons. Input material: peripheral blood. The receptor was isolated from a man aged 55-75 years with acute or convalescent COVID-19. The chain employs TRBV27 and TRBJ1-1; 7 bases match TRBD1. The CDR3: CASSMEWTGNTEAFF. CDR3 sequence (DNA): TGTGCCAGCAGTATGGAATGGACAGGGAACACTGAAGCTTTCTTT.